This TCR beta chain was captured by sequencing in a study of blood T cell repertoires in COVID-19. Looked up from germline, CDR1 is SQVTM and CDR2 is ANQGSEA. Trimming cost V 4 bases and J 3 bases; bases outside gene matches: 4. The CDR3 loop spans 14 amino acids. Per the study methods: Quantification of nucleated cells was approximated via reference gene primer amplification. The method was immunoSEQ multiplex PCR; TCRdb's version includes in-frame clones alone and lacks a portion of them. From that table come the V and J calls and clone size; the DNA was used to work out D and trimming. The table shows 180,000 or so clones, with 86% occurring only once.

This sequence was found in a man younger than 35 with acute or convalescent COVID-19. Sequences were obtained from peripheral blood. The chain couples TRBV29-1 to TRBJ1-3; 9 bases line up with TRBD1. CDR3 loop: CSVATGGSGNTIYF. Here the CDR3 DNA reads TGCAGCGTTGCAACAGGGGGCAGTGGAAACACCATATATTTT.